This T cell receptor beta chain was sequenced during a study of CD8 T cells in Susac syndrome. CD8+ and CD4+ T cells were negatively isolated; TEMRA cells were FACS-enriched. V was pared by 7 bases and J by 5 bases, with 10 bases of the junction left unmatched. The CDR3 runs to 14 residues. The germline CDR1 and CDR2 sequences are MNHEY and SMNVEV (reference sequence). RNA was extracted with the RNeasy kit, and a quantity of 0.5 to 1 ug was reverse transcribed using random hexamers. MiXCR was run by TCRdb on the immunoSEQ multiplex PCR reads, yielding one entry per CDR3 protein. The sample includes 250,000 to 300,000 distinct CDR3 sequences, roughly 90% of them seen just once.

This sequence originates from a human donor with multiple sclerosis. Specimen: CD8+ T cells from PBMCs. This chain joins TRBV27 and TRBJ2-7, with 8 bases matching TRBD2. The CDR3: CASTAREGLDEQYF. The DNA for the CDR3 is TGTGCCAGCACGGCCCGGGAGGGCCTTGACGAGCAGTACTTC.